A selection of T cell receptor beta chains follows, all from one sample in a study of spatial heterogeneity in lung cancer. TCRdb re-called the 5' RACE reads through MiXCR, storing one row per CDR3 protein. The sample lists roughly 54,000 distinct CDR3 sequences, around 7.6% occurring once. The sample here was PBMCs, taken at surgery. The source of these receptors is a female donor with early-stage non-small cell lung cancer. Both conserved end residues are part of each CDR3. Fields, in order: V gene, CDR3 length, J gene, D gene, clone size, CDR3 protein, CDR3 DNA. A D gene is named only where the DNA matches it firmly. A clone size is listed for some rows: how often the clone was seen (once, few, many), or a class if it is expanded.

TRBV5-4	14	TRBJ2-4	NA	few	CASSLGVSSDIQYF	TGTGCCAGCAGCTTGGGGGTCTCCTCCGACATTCAGTACTTC
TRBV6-2/TRBV6-3	12	TRBJ1-6	NA	NA	CASSYDGAPLHF	TGTGCCAGCAGTTACGACGGAGCACCCCTCCACTTT
TRBV30	15	TRBJ1-5	NA	many	CAWSVLYGGGQPQHF	TGTGCCTGGAGTGTACTCTATGGGGGCGGCCAGCCCCAGCATTTT
TRBV7-2	15	TRBJ1-3	NA	many	CASSFDASSGNTIYF	TGTGCCAGCAGCTTTGATGCGTCCTCTGGAAACACCATATATTTT
TRBV7-2	15	TRBJ2-1	TRBD1	NA	CASSLGQSNSAEQFF	TGTGCCAGCAGCTTGGGACAGTCCAACTCAGCTGAGCAGTTCTTC
TRBV4-1	15	TRBJ2-5	TRBD1	few	CASSHPTGAQETQYF	TGCGCCAGCAGCCACCCGACAGGGGCCCAAGAGACCCAGTACTTC
TRBV7-2	14	TRBJ2-7	NA	many	CASSLDRYIYEQYF	TGTGCCAGCAGCTTAGACAGGTATATCTACGAGCAGTACTTC
TRBV7-9	14	TRBJ2-2	NA	few	CASSLASSTGELFF	TGTGCCAGCAGCTTAGCGTCATCCACCGGGGAGCTGTTTTTT
TRBV28	16	TRBJ1-2	NA	NA	CASRTLGGKSNYGYTF	TGTGCCAGCAGGACTCTGGGAGGGAAATCTAACTATGGCTACACCTTC
TRBV12-3/TRBV12-4	17	TRBJ2-2	TRBD2	NA	CASSSYSGGAESGELFF	TGTGCCAGCAGTTCTTATAGCGGGGGGGCCGAATCCGGGGAGCTGTTTTTT
TRBV7-9	14	TRBJ2-3	NA	few	CASSLPLATDTQYF	TGTGCCAGCAGCTTACCACTAGCAACAGATACGCAGTATTTT
TRBV29-1	15	TRBJ1-3	NA	many	CSVRGTTLNGNTIYF	TGCAGCGTTAGAGGGACGACGTTAAATGGAAACACCATATATTTT
TRBV28	15	TRBJ2-1	NA	many	CASSFSPRSYNEQFF	TGTGCCAGCAGTTTTTCGCCGCGATCCTACAATGAGCAGTTCTTC
TRBV2	12	TRBJ2-7	NA	NA	CASSEGGLEQYF	TGTGCCAGCAGTGAAGGGGGGCTCGAGCAGTACTTC
TRBV6-6	15	TRBJ2-2	TRBD2	NA	CASRGSGVLGGELFF	TGTGCCAGCAGGGGCAGCGGGGTTCTAGGCGGGGAGCTGTTTTTT
TRBV6-6	18	TRBJ2-4	NA	NA	CAVLPPTGSQVAKNIQYF	TGTGCCGTCTTACCACCTACCGGGAGTCAAGTGGCCAAAAACATTCAGTACTTC
TRBV7-2	13	TRBJ2-3	TRBD2	many	CASSPSARLAGEF	TGTGCCAGCAGCCCATCGGCGAGGCTAGCGGGGGAATTT
TRBV7-2	12	TRBJ1-1	NA	NA	CASSLFGTEAFF	TGTGCCAGCAGCTTATTCGGAACTGAAGCTTTCTTT
TRBV6-6	15	TRBJ1-5	NA	few	CASSYPPASNQPQHF	TGTGCCAGCAGTTACCCTCCGGCAAGCAATCAGCCCCAGCATTTT
TRBV20-1	15	TRBJ1-4	TRBD1	many	CSARSSGGTREKLFF	TGCAGTGCTAGATCGTCAGGGGGCACTAGGGAAAAACTGTTTTTT
TRBV2	15	TRBJ1-4	NA	NA	CASRVDGRGGEKLFF	TGTGCCAGCAGGGTTGACGGTCGCGGCGGAGAAAAACTGTTTTTT
TRBV20-1	15	TRBJ2-5	TRBD2	NA	CSARDSTGGLETQYF	TGCAGTGCTAGAGATTCGACGGGGGGGCTTGAGACCCAGTACTTC
TRBV24-1	13	TRBJ1-1	NA	NA	CATSDSGEREAFF	TGTGCCACCAGTGATTCGGGAGAGCGAGAAGCTTTCTTT
TRBV10-3	13	TRBJ2-3	NA	many	CAISETPGTHPYF	TGTGCCATCAGTGAGACCCCCGGGACTCACCCTTATTTT
TRBV13	21	TRBJ2-1	TRBD1	NA	CASSLYVRDRGRSHSYNEQFF	TGTGCCAGCAGCTTGTATGTCCGGGACAGGGGGCGAAGTCACTCCTACAATGAGCAGTTCTTC
TRBV20-1	16	TRBJ2-1	TRBD2	many	CSAHPFLAGIRDEQFF	TGCAGTGCTCATCCATTTCTAGCGGGGATCAGGGATGAGCAGTTCTTC
TRBV5-1	14	TRBJ2-3	TRBD1	NA	CASSPGQSTDTQYF	TGCGCCAGCAGCCCGGGACAGAGCACAGATACGCAGTATTTT
TRBV5-6	15	TRBJ2-1	NA	few	CASSLPGGPYNEQFF	TGTGCCAGCAGCTTGCCGGGGGGCCCCTACAATGAGCAGTTCTTC
TRBV7-2	14	TRBJ2-2	NA	many	CASRERRNTGELFF	TGTGCCAGCCGTGAGAGGCGAAACACCGGGGAGCTGTTTTTT
TRBV12-3/TRBV12-4	15	TRBJ2-7	TRBD1	few	CASSKDRVRGYEQYF	TGTGCCAGCAGTAAGGACAGGGTTAGAGGCTACGAGCAGTACTTC
TRBV7-7	15	TRBJ2-2	NA	many	CASSLGGGNTGELFF	TGTGCTAGCAGCTTAGGAGGGGGAAACACCGGGGAGCTGTTTTTT
TRBV20-1	14	TRBJ1-2	NA	many	CSAYLSGTNYGYTF	TGCAGTGCCTATCTGAGTGGTACTAACTATGGCTACACCTTC
TRBV10-2	18	TRBJ2-5	TRBD2	few	CATWSKHPGLAGQETQYF	TGCGCCACCTGGTCAAAACACCCGGGACTAGCGGGCCAAGAGACCCAGTACTTC
TRBV5-6	12	TRBJ1-2	NA	NA	CATQQGDYGYTF	TGTGCCACCCAACAGGGAGATTATGGCTACACCTTC
TRBV7-9	14	TRBJ1-5	NA	NA	CASSPNGHLQPQHF	TGTGCCAGCAGCCCGAACGGACATCTTCAGCCCCAGCATTTT
TRBV5-6	13	TRBJ1-2	TRBD1	NA	CASSLPGGAGYTF	TGTGCCAGCAGTCTTCCAGGGGGCGCCGGCTACACCTTC
TRBV12-3/TRBV12-4	15	TRBJ2-3	NA	NA	CASSSTGTSTDTQYF	TGTGCCAGCAGTTCCACAGGAACTAGCACAGATACGCAGTATTTT
TRBV20-1	15	TRBJ2-3	NA	NA	CSATRGAERIDTQYF	TGCAGTGCCACTCGGGGGGCGGAGCGCATTGATACGCAGTATTTT
TRBV7-9	13	TRBJ1-6	NA	few	CASSFGGDSPLHF	TGTGCCAGCAGCTTCGGGGGCGATTCACCCCTCCACTTT
TRBV5-1	15	TRBJ1-4	NA	many	CASSPMGATNEKLFF	TGCGCCAGCAGCCCGATGGGGGCAACTAATGAAAAACTGTTTTTT
TRBV12-3/TRBV12-4	15	TRBJ2-1	TRBD1	NA	CASSPPGTGYNEQFF	TGTGCCAGCAGTCCCCCCGGGACAGGTTACAATGAGCAGTTCTTC
TRBV20-1	15	TRBJ2-5	NA	NA	CSARDRKTGEKTQYF	TGCAGTGCTAGAGATCGTAAGACAGGAGAAAAGACCCAGTACTTC